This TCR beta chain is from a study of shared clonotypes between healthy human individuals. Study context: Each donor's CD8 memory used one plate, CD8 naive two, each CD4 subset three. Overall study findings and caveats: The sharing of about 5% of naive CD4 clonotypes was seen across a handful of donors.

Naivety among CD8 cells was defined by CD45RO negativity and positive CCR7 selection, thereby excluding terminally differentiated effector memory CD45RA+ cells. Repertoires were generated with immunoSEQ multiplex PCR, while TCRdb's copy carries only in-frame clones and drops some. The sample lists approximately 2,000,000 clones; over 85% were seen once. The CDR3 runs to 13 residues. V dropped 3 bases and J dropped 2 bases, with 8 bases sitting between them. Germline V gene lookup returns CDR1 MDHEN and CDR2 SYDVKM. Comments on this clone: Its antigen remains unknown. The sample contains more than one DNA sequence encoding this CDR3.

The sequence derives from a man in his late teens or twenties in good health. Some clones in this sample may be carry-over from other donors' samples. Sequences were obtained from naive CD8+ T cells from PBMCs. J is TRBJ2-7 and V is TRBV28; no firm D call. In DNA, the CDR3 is TGTGCCAGCAGTTTGTCGCGCCCCTACGAGCAGTACTTC. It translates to CASSLSRPYEQYF.